Shown below are 9 T cell receptor beta chains from a single sample sequenced in a study of cytomegalovirus exposure and HLA in healthy donors. PCR amplification relied on 60 Vbeta primers (plus 13 Jbeta primers). TCRdb's copy holds only in-frame clones and misses some; the assay was immunoSEQ multiplex PCR. The sample contains 80,000 to 130,000 clones, about 77% of which appear only once. Sequencing was done on a sample of PBMCs. These receptor sequences come from a woman aged 18 to 35 in good health and CMV-seropositive.

The CDR3 DNA follows: TGCGCCAGCAGCTCTTCCTACGAGCAGTACTTC. Its protein product is CASSSSYEQYF. The chain is built from TRBV5-1 and TRBJ2-7; unclear D gene. The CDR3 is 11 amino acids. The ends were cut back, 3 bases at V and 1 base at J, with 2 bases in the middle. Germline V CDR1 and CDR2: SGHRS, YFSETQ.

The rearrangement links TRBV28 to TRBJ2-7; the D gene is possibly TRBD2 (7 bases). Per germline, CDR1 MDHEN and CDR2 SYDVKM. The V end was cut by 6 bases, the J end by 1 base, with 19 bases between. The CDR3 contains 16 residues. In DNA form, the CDR3 reads TGTGCCAGCAGCCCCTTGTTAGGGGGGGCGTCCTACGAGCAGTACTTC. Translating gives CASSPLLGGASYEQYF.

CDR3 sequence: CASSFGGRRETQYF. In DNA, the CDR3 is TGTGCCAGCAGCTTCGGCGGGAGGCGGGAGACCCAGTACTTC. V is TRBV7-8 and J is TRBJ2-5; 8 bases are shared with TRBD2. The CDR3 loop spans 14 amino acids. Germline CDR1 is SGHVS and CDR2 is FQNEAQ. The ends lost 3 bases at V and 5 bases at J; junction bases unmatched: 5.

The gene calls are TRBV18 and TRBJ2-3, with TRBD2 matching over 10 bases. Germline lookup yields CDR1 KGHSH and CDR2 LQKENI. The CDR3 has 16 amino acids. V gave up 3 bases and J gave up 5 bases; unmatched junction bases: 8. Here the CDR3 DNA reads TGTGCCAGCTCACCCTCTAGCGGGAGTATGGGAGATACGCAGTATTTT. Translated: CASSPSSGSMGDTQYF. Combining the CDR3 with reference TRBV18 and TRBJ2-3 gives the whole variable domain NAGVMQNPRHLVRRRGQEARLRCSPMKGHSHVYWYRQLPEEGLKFMVYLQKENIIDESGMPKERFSAEFPKEGPSILRIQQVVRGDSAAYFCASSPSSGSMGDTQYFGPGTRLTVL.

The chain has TRBV6-1 and TRBJ2-2, with 11 nucleotides matching TRBD2. The germline gives CDR1 MNHNS, CDR2 SASEGT. V trimming: 7 bases; J trimming: 5 bases; junction bases outside the gene matches: 6. The CDR3 is 15 residues long. The CDR3 bases are TGTGCCAGCACGGATAGCGGGAGGGAAACCGGGGAGCTGTTTTTT. The encoded protein is CASTDSGRETGELFF.

The chain carries TRBV6-1 and TRBJ1-1, with D tentatively TRBD1 (5 bases). CDR3 length: 16 residues. The V gene lost 2 bases and the J gene lost 4 bases, with 17 bases spanning the gap. Germline V lookup: CDR1 MNHNS, CDR2 SASEGT. CDR3 amino acids: CASSERRQPLVTEAFF. Written as DNA, the CDR3 is TGTGCCAGCAGTGAAAGAAGACAGCCCCTAGTCACTGAAGCTTTCTTT.

The gene calls are TRBV28 and TRBJ2-4; D uncertain. The CDR3 contains 13 residues. The V end lost 2 bases, the J end lost 5 bases, and 7 bases lay between the germline ends. Germline lookup yields CDR1 MDHEN and CDR2 SYDVKM. The CDR3 reads CASSLVGENIQYF. The CDR3 DNA reads as TGTGCCAGCAGTTTAGTGGGCGAAAACATTCAGTACTTC. The whole variable domain, filled in from reference TRBV28 and TRBJ2-4, reads DVKVTQSSRYLVKRTGEKVFLECVQDMDHENMFWYRQDPGLGLRLIYFSYDVKMKEKGDIPEGYSVSREKKERFSLILESASTNQTSMYLCASSLVGENIQYFGAGTRLSVL.

The chain joins TRBV6-4 to TRBJ2-3; a possible D gene is TRBD1 (5 bases). The CDR3 has 15 residues. Germline V gives CDR1 MRHNA, CDR2 SNTAGT. The V gene lost 0 bases and the J gene lost 5 bases, with 12 bases spanning the gap. CDR3 in amino acids: CASSDSDSPGDTQYF. CDR3 DNA sequence: TGTGCCAGCAGTGACTCAGACAGCCCCGGAGATACGCAGTATTTT.

The chain couples TRBV18 to TRBJ2-7; the D gene is possibly TRBD2 (5 bases). The V end lost 0 bases, the J end lost 0 bases, and 12 bases lay between the germline ends. Germline assignment: CDR1 KGHSH and CDR2 LQKENI. This CDR3 spans 16 amino acids. DNA for the CDR3: TGTGCCAGCTCACCACCCTTACTAGTGTCCTCCTACGAGCAGTACTTC. This gives the protein CASSPPLLVSSYEQYF.